This TCR beta chain was captured by sequencing in a study of neurological immune-mediated disorders. Points from the study as a whole: CDR3 amino acid sequences of expanded clones were not shared across subjects, a result suggesting private repertoires in all groups. HTLV-1-associated myelopathy had the most TCR clonal expansion, whereas multiple sclerosis had the least (lower than in healthy controls).

This clonotype was detected many times. The antigen remains undetermined. Stored at -80 C, 2 million PBMCs were the source of the unsorted libraries. Per the germline V gene, CDR1 is DFQATT and CDR2 is SNEGSKA (reference sequence). This CDR3 is 16 amino acids long. The V and J ends lost 5 bases and 1 base, in that order; junction bases with no gene match: 7. It was by 5'RACE with 10-nucleotide random UMIs that the cDNA was made. One entry per CDR3 protein results from TCRdb running MiXCR on the 5' RACE reads. The sample includes around 64,000 distinct CDR3 sequences, 10% to 15% of them seen just once. The sample was PBMCs. This receptor was obtained from a woman aged 55-75 years with HTLV-1-associated myelopathy (HAM/TSP). The chain links TRBV20-1 to TRBJ2-7; 14 bases line up with TRBD2. In DNA form, the CDR3 reads TGCAGTGCTCTCGGGACTAGCGGGAGAACTTCCTACGAGCAGTACTTC. It codes for CSALGTSGRTSYEQYF.